This T cell receptor beta chain was sequenced in a study of PD-L1 blockade in urothelial cancer. The wider study: The median T cell count in blood samples was around 150,000.

This clone was seen once. Repertoires were generated with immunoSEQ multiplex PCR, while TCRdb's copy carries only in-frame clones and drops some. The table has 25,000 to 35,000 clones, around 84% seen once; the top ten hold approximately 3.1%. Stated time point: peripheral blood 6 weeks after treatment start. The V gene's germline CDR1 is LNHNV and CDR2 YYDKDF (reference sequence). The V end lost 5 bases, the J end lost 12 bases, and 17 bases lay between the germline ends. This CDR3 spans 12 amino acids. The input for sequencing was PBMCs, taken around atezolizumab (anti-PD-L1) treatment. The rearrangement links TRBV15 to TRBJ2-7; D is perhaps TRBD2 (6 bases). This TCR was sampled from a man in his 70s with urothelial cancer. CDR3 coding DNA: TGTGCCACCAGCCCCCGGGACTCGCAGAGGTACTTC. Translating gives CATSPRDSQRYF.